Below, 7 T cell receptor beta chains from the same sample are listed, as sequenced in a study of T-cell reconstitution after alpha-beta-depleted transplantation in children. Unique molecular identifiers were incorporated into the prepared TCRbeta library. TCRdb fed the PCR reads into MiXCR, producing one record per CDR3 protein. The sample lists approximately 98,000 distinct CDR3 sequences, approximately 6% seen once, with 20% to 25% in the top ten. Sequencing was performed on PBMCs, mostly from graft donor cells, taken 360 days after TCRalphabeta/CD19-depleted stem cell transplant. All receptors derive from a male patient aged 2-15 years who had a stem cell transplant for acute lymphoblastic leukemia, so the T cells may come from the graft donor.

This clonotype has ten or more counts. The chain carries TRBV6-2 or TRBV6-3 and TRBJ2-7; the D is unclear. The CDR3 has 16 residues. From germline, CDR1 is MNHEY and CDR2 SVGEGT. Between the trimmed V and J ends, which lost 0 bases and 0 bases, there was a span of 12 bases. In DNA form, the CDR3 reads TGTGCCAGCAGTTACTCCGGGTATCCCTCCTCCTACGAGCAGTACTTC. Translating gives CASSYSGYPSSYEQYF.

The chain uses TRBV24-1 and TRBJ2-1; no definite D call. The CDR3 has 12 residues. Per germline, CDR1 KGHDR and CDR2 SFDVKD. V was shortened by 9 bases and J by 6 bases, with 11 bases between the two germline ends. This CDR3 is CATAEFGNEQFF. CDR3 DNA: TGTGCCACCGCGGAGTTCGGCAATGAGCAGTTCTTC.

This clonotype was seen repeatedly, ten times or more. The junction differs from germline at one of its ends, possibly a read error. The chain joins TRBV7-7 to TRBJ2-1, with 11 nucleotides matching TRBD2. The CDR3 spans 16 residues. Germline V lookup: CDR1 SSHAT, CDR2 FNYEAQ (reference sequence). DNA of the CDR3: TGTGCTAGCAGCTTATCTACTAGCGGGAGCTACAATGAGCAGTTCTTC. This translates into CASSLSTSGSYNEQFF. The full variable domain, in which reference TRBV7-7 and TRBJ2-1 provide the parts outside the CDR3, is GAGVSQSPRYKVTKRGQDVTLRCDPISSHATLYWYQQALGQGPEFLTYFNYEAQPDKSGLPSDRFSAERPEGSISTLTIQRTEQRDSAMYRCASSLSTSGSYNEQFFGPGTRLTVL.

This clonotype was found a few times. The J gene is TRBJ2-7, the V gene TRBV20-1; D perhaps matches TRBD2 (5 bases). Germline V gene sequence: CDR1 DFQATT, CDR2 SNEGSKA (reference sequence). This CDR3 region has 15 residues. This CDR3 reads CSLRGKRYPSYEQYF. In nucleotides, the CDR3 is TGCAGCCTGCGCGGAAAGCGGTACCCATCCTACGAGCAGTACTTC.

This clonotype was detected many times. In nucleotides, the CDR3 is TGTGCCAGCAGTTACCCGGGACAGGGTTTGGAGCAGTACTTC. Translated, it gives CASSYPGQGLEQYF. The V call is TRBV6-5, the J call TRBJ2-7, with 9 bases lining up with TRBD1. The ends lost 2 bases at V and 7 bases at J; junction bases unmatched: 6. Per the germline V gene, CDR1 is MNHEY and CDR2 is SVGAGI. The CDR3 totals 14 residues.

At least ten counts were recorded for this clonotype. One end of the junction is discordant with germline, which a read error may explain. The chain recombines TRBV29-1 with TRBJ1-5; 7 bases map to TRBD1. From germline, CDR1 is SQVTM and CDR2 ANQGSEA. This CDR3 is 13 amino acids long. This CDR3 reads CSALTGPGQSQHF. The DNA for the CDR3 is TGCAGCGCCCTGACAGGGCCTGGTCAGTCCCAGCATTTT.

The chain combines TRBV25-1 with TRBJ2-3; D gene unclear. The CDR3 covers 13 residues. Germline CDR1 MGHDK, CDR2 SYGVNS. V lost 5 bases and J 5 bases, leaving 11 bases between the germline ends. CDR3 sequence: CASSQQLQDTQYF. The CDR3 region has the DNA TGTGCCAGCAGTCAGCAGTTGCAAGATACGCAGTATTTT.